These 4 T cell receptor beta chains share one sample of origin, sequenced in a study of shared clonotypes between healthy human individuals. The table came from immunoSEQ multiplex PCR; TCRdb's copy has only in-frame clones and leaves some out. This table holds 2 million to 3 million clones, over 85% found once. The sequenced material came from naive CD4+ T cells from PBMCs. Subset in this sample: CD45RA+ positively selected. These receptor sequences come from a man younger than 35 in good health. Some clones in this sample may be carry-over from other donors' samples.

The chain is built from TRBV7-6 and TRBJ2-7; the D call may be TRBD1 or TRBD2 (5 bases each). Germline V gives CDR1 SGHVS, CDR2 FNYEAQ. The CDR3 is 14 amino acids. V lost 5 bases, J lost 6 bases, and 17 bases lay in between. The CDR3 loop is CASSPARGRGEQYF. CDR3 DNA: TGTGCCAGCAGCCCTGCGAGGGGCCGGGGCGAGCAGTACTTC.

About this clone itself: The same CDR3 can be traced to other DNA sequences in this sample. V is TRBV27 and J is TRBJ1-5; no clear D gene. Germline V gene data show CDR1 as MNHEY and CDR2 as SMNVEV (reference sequence). Trimming removed 2 bases at V and 5 bases at J, with 7 bases between. CDR3 length equals 13 residues. The CDR3 region is CASSLNGDQPQHF. The DNA for the CDR3 is TGTGCCAGCAGTTTAAACGGCGATCAGCCCCAGCATTTT.

In the case of this clone: The sample contains more than one DNA sequence encoding this CDR3. The chain employs TRBV18 and TRBJ1-4; D not certain. Trimming cost V 0 bases and J 0 bases, with 2 bases left between them. The CDR3 has 14 amino acids. Germline V gene sequence: CDR1 KGHSH, CDR2 LQKENI. The CDR3 region is CASSPPSTNEKLFF. The CDR3 nucleotides read TGTGCCAGCTCACCACCTTCAACTAATGAAAAACTGTTTTTT.

The chain carries TRBV5-1 and TRBJ2-7; 9 positions match TRBD2. In germline, CDR1 is SGHRS, CDR2 YFSETQ. After removal of 4 bases from V and 7 bases from J, the junction contained 12 bases not matched to a gene. This CDR3 has 15 amino acids. This CDR3 is CASSGGASGTREQYF. CDR3 sequence (DNA): TGCGCCAGCAGCGGCGGGGCTAGCGGGACCCGTGAGCAGTACTTC.